A selection of T cell receptor beta chains follows, all from one sample in a study of T-cell memory formation after mild COVID-19. TCRdb redid the calling of the 5' RACE reads with MiXCR, one entry per CDR3 protein. The data hold fewer than 400,000 distinct CDR3 sequences, with 10% to 15% observed a single time. The specimen was PBMCs or a T cell subset sorted from them (not recorded which). These TCRs come from a man younger than 30 who had mild COVID-19 (a few samples of this study predate the infection). Cell type and time point are not known. Both conserved end residues are trimmed from each CDR3. D genes are given only for firm matches.

TRBJ2-4 | TRBV27 | NA | ASSLGGRNIQY
TRBJ1-2 | TRBV20-1 | NA | SATEKNYGYT
TRBJ1-6 | TRBV19 | TRBD1 | ASSTDREASYNSPLH
TRBJ1-6 | TRBV7-9 | TRBD1 | ASTRRTGNSPLH
TRBJ1-6 | TRBV20-1 | NA | SASLAGSNSPLH
TRBJ2-3 | TRBV3-1 | NA | ASSQISAADTQY
TRBJ1-5 | TRBV6-6 | NA | ASSNAGLPEPQH
TRBJ1-2 | TRBV6-5 | NA | ASSQPPGEGGYT
TRBJ1-6 | TRBV5-6 | NA | ASSWWGNSPLH
TRBJ1-1 | TRBV12-3/TRBV12-4 | NA | ASRYRNLGTEAF
TRBJ1-2 | TRBV21-1 | NA | ASKGTELDTNRGHPVPNYGYT
TRBJ2-3 | TRBV5-1 | NA | ASSLGAGVRDTQY
TRBJ2-1 | TRBV7-6 | TRBD2 | ASSLGTSIGNEQF
TRBJ2-3 | TRBV7-3 | TRBD1 | ASSPTGTGINTQY
TRBJ2-1 | TRBV4-3 | NA | ASSPGTPSYNEQF
TRBJ1-1 | TRBV28 | NA | ASSFFGGGNTEAF
TRBJ2-5 | TRBV6-5 | TRBD2 | ASSPTSPTLSETQY
TRBJ2-3 | TRBV4-2 | TRBD2 | ASSHPLGRGNIDTQY
TRBJ2-1 | TRBV11-2 | NA | ASSSVRAGEQF
TRBJ1-4 | TRBV7-9 | NA | ASRAANGEKLF
TRBJ2-2 | TRBV6-5 | NA | ASSYMGVGTGELF
TRBJ2-3 | TRBV10-3 | TRBD2 | AIMPAGGSSTDTQY
TRBJ2-1 | TRBV7-2 | NA | ASSSYAYEQF